This T cell receptor beta chain was obtained from a study of CD8 T cells in Susac syndrome. An input of about 0.45 to 1 ug of RNA was subjected to reverse transcription using random hexamers. In TCRdb, the immunoSEQ multiplex PCR reads were re-called with MiXCR into one record per CDR3 protein. Of over 80,000 distinct CDR3 sequences in the sample, 80% to 95% were seen once. V was clipped by 3 bases and J by 5 bases, with 11 bases between them. This CDR3 comprises 12 residues. The germline gives CDR1 DFQATT, CDR2 SNEGSKA (reference sequence). This TCR was recovered from a human donor in good health. Sequencing was performed on CD8+ T cells from PBMCs. The V gene is TRBV20-1, the J gene TRBJ2-7; D gene ambiguous. CDR3: CSASGTFNEQYF. As DNA, the CDR3 is TGCAGTGCTAGCGGAACCTTTAACGAGCAGTACTTC.